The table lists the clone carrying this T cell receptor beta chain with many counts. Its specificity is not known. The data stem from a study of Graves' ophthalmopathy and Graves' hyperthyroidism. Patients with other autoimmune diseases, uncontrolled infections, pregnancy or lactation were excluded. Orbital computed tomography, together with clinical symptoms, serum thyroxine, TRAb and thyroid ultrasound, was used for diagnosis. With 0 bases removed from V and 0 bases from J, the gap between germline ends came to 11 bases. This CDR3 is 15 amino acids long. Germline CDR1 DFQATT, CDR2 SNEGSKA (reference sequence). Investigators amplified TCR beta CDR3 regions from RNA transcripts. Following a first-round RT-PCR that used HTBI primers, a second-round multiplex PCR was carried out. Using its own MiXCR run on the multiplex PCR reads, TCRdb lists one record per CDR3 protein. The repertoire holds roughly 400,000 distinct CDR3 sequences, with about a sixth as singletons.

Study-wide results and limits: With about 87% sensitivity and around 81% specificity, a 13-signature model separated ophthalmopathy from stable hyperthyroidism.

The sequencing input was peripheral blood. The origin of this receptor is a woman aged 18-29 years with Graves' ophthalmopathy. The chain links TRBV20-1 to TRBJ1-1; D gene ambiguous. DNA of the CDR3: TGCAGTGCTAGAGATACTGTCGTGGTGAACACTGAAGCTTTCTTT. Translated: CSARDTVVVNTEAFF.